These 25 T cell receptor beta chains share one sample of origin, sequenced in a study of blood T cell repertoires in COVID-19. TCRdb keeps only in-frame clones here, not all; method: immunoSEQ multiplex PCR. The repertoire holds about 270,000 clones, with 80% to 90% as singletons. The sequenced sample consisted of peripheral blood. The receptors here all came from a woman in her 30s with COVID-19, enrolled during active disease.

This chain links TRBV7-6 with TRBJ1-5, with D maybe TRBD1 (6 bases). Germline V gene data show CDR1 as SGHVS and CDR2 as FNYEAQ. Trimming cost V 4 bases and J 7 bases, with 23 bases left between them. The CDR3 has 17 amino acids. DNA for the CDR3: TGTGCCAGCAGCTGCCATTGGAAGTGTAGAGGGGGACAGCCCCAGCATTTT. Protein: CASSCHWKCRGGQPQHF.

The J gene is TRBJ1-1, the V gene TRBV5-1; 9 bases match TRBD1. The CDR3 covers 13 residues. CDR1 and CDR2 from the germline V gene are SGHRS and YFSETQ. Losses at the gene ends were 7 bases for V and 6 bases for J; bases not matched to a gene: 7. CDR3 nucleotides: TGCGCCAGCTCCTACAGGGACAGGGCTGAAGCTTTCTTT. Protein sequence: CASSYRDRAEAFF.

The CDR3 region has the DNA TGCGCCAGCAGCTTGTCCGGGAGGGATGGCTACACCTTC. It yields the protein CASSLSGRDGYTF. The chain couples TRBV5-1 to TRBJ1-2; no definite D call. The germline V gene encodes CDR1 SGHRS and CDR2 YFSETQ. V gave up 1 base and J gave up 6 bases, with 10 bases separating them. The CDR3 has 13 amino acids.

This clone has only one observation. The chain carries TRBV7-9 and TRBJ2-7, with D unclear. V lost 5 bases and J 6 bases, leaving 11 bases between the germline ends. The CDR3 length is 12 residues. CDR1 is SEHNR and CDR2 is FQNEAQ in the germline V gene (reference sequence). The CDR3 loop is CASSQVESEQYF. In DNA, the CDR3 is TGTGCCAGCAGCCAAGTAGAGTCCGAGCAGTACTTC.

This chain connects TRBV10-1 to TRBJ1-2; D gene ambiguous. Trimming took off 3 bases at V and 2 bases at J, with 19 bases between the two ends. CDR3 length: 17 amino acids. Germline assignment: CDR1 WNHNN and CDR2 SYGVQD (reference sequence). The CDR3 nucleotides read TGCGCCAGCAGTGATACGGTTGCCGTCACCCCCAACTATGGCTACACCTTC. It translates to CASSDTVAVTPNYGYTF.

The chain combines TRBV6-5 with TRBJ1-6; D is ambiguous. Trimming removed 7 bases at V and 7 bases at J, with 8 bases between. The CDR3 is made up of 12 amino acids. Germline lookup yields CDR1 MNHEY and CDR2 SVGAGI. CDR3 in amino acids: CASNPENSPLHF. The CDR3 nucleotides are TGTGCCAGCAACCCCGAGAATTCACCCCTCCACTTT.

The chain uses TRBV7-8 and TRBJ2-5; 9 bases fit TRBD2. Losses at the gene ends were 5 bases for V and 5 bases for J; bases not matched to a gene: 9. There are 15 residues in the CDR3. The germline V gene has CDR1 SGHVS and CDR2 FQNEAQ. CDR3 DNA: TGTGCCAGCAGCCCCAAGCGGGGGGCACGTGAGACCCAGTACTTC. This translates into CASSPKRGARETQYF.

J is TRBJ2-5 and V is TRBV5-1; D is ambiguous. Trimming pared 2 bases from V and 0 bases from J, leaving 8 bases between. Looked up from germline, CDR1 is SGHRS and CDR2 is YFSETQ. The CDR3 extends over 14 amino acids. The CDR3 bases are TGCGCCAGCAGCTTTCAGAGGTACCAAGAGACCCAGTACTTC. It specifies CASSFQRYQETQYF.

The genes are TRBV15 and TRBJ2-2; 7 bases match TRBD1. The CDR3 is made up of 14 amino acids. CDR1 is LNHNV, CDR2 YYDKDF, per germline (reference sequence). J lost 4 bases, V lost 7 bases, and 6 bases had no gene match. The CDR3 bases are TGTGCCACCACCGACAGGGTGTTCACCGGGGAGCTGTTTTTT. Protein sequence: CATTDRVFTGELFF. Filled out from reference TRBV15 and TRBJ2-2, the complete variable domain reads DAMVIQNPRYQVTQFGKPVTLSCSQTLNHNVMYWYQQKSSQAPKLLFHYYDKDFNNEADTPDNFQSRRPNTSFCFLDIRSPGLGDTAMYLCATTDRVFTGELFFGEGSRLTVL.

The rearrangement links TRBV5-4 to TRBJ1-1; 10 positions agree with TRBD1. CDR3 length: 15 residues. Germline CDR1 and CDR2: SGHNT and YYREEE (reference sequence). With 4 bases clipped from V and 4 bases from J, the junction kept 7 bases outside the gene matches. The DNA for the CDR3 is TGTGCCAGCAGCCCGTCGACAGGGGGCGGCACTGAAGCTTTCTTT. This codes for CASSPSTGGGTEAFF.

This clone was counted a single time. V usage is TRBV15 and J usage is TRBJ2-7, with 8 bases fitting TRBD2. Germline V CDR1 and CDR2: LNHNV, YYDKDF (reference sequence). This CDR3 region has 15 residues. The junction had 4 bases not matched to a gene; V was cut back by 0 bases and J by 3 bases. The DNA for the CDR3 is TGTGCCACCAGCAGAGATAGCGGGGTCAACTACGAGCAGTACTTC. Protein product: CATSRDSGVNYEQYF. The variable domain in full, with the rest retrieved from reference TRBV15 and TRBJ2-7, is DAMVIQNPRYQVTQFGKPVTLSCSQTLNHNVMYWYQQKSSQAPKLLFHYYDKDFNNEADTPDNFQSRRPNTSFCFLDIRSPGLGDTAMYLCATSRDSGVNYEQYFGPGTRLTVT.

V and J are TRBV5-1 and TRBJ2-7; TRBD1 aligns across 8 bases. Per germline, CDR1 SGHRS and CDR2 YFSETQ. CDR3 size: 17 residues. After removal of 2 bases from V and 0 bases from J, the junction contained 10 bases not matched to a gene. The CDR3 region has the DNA TGCGCCAGCAGCTTAGGACCAGGGGGCGACTTCTCCTACGAGCAGTACTTC. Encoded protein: CASSLGPGGDFSYEQYF.

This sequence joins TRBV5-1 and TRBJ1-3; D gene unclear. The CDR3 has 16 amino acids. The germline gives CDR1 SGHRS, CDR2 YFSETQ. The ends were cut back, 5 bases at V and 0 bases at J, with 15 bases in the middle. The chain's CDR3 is CASSRLSVSSGNTIYF. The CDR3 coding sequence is TGCGCCAGCAGTCGGTTGTCCGTTAGCTCTGGAAACACCATATATTTT.

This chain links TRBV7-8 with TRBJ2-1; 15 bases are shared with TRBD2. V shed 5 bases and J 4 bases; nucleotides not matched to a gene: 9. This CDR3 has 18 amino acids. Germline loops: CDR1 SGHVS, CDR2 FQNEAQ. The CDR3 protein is CASSRGLAGGERYNEQFF. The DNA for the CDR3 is TGTGCCAGCAGCAGGGGACTAGCGGGGGGCGAACGGTACAATGAGCAGTTCTTC.

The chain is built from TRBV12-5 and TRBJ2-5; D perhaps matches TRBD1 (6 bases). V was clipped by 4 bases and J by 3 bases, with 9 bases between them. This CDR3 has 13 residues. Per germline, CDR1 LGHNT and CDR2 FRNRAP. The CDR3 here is CASGSSGEETQYF. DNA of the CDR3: TGTGCTAGTGGTTCCTCAGGGGAAGAGACCCAGTACTTC.

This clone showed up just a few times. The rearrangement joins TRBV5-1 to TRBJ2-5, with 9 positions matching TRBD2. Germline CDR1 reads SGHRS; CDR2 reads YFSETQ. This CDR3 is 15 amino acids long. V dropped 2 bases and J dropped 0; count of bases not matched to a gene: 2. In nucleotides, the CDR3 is TGCGCCAGCAGCTTATTAGCGGGGGACCAAGAGACCCAGTACTTC. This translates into CASSLLAGDQETQYF.

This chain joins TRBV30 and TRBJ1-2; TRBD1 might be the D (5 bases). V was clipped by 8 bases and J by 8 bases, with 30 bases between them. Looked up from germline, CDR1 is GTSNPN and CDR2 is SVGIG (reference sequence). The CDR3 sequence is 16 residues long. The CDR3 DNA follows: TGTGCCCAACACATACCTCTACACGGACACGTATACGGCTACACCTTC. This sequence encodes CAQHIPLHGHVYGYTF.

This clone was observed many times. The DNA for the CDR3 is TGTGCCAGCAGTTCCCCACAGGGTGCAAGGAACAATGAGCAGTTCTTC. As protein: CASSSPQGARNNEQFF. The chain combines TRBV6-5 with TRBJ2-1; D is perhaps TRBD1 (6 bases). Germline CDR1 MNHEY, CDR2 SVGAGI. The CDR3 consists of 16 residues. V lost 4 bases, J lost 5 bases, and 18 bases lay in between.

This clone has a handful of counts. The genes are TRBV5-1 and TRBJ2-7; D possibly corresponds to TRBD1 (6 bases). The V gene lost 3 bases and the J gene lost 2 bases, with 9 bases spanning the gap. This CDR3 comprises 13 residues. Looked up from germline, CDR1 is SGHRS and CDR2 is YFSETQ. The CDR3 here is CASSWTETYEQYF. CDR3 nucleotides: TGCGCCAGCAGCTGGACAGAGACCTACGAGCAGTACTTC.

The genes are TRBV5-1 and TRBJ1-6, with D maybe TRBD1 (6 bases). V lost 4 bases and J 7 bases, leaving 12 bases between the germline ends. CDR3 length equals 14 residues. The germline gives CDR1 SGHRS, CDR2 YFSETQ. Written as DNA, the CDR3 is TGCGCCAGCAGCCTCGGACAGCAGAATTCACCCCTCCACTTT. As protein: CASSLGQQNSPLHF.

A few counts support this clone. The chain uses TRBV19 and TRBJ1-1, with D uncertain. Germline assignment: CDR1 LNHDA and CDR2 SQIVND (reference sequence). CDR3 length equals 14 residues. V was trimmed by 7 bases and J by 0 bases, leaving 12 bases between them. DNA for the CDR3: TGTGCCAGTACCCCTCGGAGGGTGAACACTGAAGCTTTCTTT. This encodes CASTPRRVNTEAFF.

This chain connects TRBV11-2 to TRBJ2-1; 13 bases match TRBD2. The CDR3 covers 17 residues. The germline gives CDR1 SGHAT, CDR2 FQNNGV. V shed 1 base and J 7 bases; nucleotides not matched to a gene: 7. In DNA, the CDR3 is TGTGCCAGCAGCTTAGGAGCGACTAGCGGGGGGAGAAATGAGCAGTTCTTC. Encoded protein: CASSLGATSGGRNEQFF.

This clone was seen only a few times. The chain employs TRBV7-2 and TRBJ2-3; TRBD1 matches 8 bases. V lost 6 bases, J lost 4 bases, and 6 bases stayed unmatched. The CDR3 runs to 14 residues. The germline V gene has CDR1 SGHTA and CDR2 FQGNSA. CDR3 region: CASSSRTGSDTQYF. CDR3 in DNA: TGTGCCAGCAGTTCGCGGACAGGGTCAGATACGCAGTATTTT.

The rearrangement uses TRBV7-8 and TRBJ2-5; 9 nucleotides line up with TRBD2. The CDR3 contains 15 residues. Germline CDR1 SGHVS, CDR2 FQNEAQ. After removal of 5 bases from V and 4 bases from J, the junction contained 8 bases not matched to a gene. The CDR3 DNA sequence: TGTGCCAGCAGCCCATTAGCGGGGGTGGGAGAGACCCAGTACTTC. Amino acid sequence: CASSPLAGVGETQYF.

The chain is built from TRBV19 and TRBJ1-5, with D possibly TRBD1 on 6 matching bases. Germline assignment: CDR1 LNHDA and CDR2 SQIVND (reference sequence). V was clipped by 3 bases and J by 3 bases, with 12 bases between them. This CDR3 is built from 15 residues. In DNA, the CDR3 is TGTGCCAGTAGTATGGGGGGGCTGAACAATCAGCCCCAGCATTTT. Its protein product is CASSMGGLNNQPQHF.